This T cell receptor (beta chain) was documented in a study of CD8 T cells in Susac syndrome. Reverse transcription of roughly 0.5 to 1 ug RNA was carried out with random hexamers. The immunoSEQ assay covered 54 Vbeta and 13 Jbeta segments for CDR3. From the immunoSEQ multiplex PCR reads, TCRdb called clonotypes with MiXCR, one entry per CDR3 protein. The data hold 140,000 to 150,000 distinct CDR3 sequences, with about 94% observed a single time. TEMRA cells were FACS-enriched, and CD8+ and CD4+ T cells were isolated negatively. Whole-study findings and limits: Expansion of clones was not seen in the CD4+ T cell repertoires of Susac syndrome.

This clonotype was found once. Its antigen is undetermined. From germline, CDR1 is DFQATT and CDR2 SNEGSKA (reference sequence). V was trimmed by 5 bases and J by 6 bases, leaving 11 bases between them. The CDR3 contains 11 residues. Input material: CD4+ T cells from PBMCs. The source of this sequence is a human donor with Susac syndrome. V gene TRBV20-1 combines with J gene TRBJ2-7; D unresolved. The CDR3 region has the DNA TGCAGTGCTGGGATGGGTGGCGAGCAGTACTTC. As protein: CSAGMGGEQYF.